Here is one T cell receptor beta chain with its context. A few counts support this clonotype. The specificity of this receptor is unknown. No base quality information exists; no much larger clone differs at one position. The data stem from a study of T cell repertoires in cytomegalovirus infection (dated by TCRdb to the late 2010s). In terms of the full investigation: Because public TCR beta signatures pointed to carriage of CMV infection together with the matching HLA type, the HLA type of each donor mattered for the analysis.

The CDR3 covers 13 residues, taking in both the cysteine and the phenylalanine. Just the 39-base CDR3 DNA is kept, in frame starting at base 1. Trimming takes 6 bases from V and 2 bases from J, and the germline ends sit 11 bases apart. CDR1 and CDR2, per the germline V gene, are LGHNT and FRNRAP. General study outcomes and caveats: In both this cohort and an independent cohort of some 370 donors, the cumulative frequency of public TCR beta family members distinguished carriers of CMV infection plus the relevant HLA type. The ex vivo response was dominated by HLA-C-restricted CMV-specific TCR beta clonotypes, and the single most frequent clonotype in two of eight donors was supplied by these HLA-C-restricted clonotypes.

TCRdb names Illumina HiSeq 1500 as the instrument used. The public reads were run again by TCRdb, first through fastp at Q25 and then through MiXCR, and only productive beta chains were kept. A single entry per CDR3 protein holds the most common genes and DNA from its merged rows. The sample yields some 390,000 distinct CDR3 sequences; roughly 18% were counted once. Approximately 10% of the sample goes to the ten largest clones. The chain is assembled from TRBV12-5 and TRBJ2-7; the D region possibly corresponds to TRBD2 (5 bases align). Sequenced material: PBMCs. The receptor comes from a human donor in good health (CMV status not recorded). Some clones in this sample may be carry-over from other donors' samples. The CDR3 has the sequence CASGAGNAYEQYF. DNA sequence: TGTGCTAGTGGGGCCGGGAATGCCTACGAGCAGTACTTC.